The text below deals with one TCR beta chain. Its antigen is unidentified. J gave up 5 bases and V 1 base, and 4 bases lay outside the gene matches. Looked up from germline, CDR1 is SGHTA and CDR2 is FQGNSA. The CDR3 length is 16 residues. Together with a sample-barcoded 5' primer, a J-beta primer mix was included in a second PCR lasting about 7 to 12 cycles. Researchers report that a template-switch adaptor with 12 random nucleotides tagged each cDNA molecule. One entry per CDR3 protein results from TCRdb running MiXCR on the 5' RACE reads. Of around 1,500,000 distinct CDR3 sequences in the sample, around two fifths were seen once. This entry belongs to a study of blood T cells in healthy people across ages. Study-level findings and limits: The study lacked donor CMV status, which possibly confounded expanded clonotype changes. There were more naive CD4+ cells and higher diversity in long-lived donors than in aged donors.

Each donor was a healthy Caucasian individual from Russia, aged about 6 to 95. Sequenced input: blood. The clonotype comes from a woman aged 18-35 years in good health. The chain uses TRBV7-2 and TRBJ2-5; 13 bases are shared with TRBD2. The CDR3 region is CASSLGGTSGAETQYF. CDR3 DNA: TGTGCCAGCAGCTTAGGCGGGACTAGCGGGGCTGAGACCCAGTACTTC.